The rows below give T cell receptor beta chains drawn from one sample of a study of OX40 agonist ivuxolimab in advanced cancers. Assay used: immunoSEQ multiplex PCR; TCRdb lists only in-frame clones, some missing. The repertoire holds 75,000 to 85,000 clones, with over 75% as singletons. Source: CD4+ or CD8+ T cells sorted from blood, taken in a trial of the OX40 agonist ivuxolimab. The receptors were sampled from an adult with an advanced solid tumor such as melanoma, head and neck, liver or kidney cancer. Both conserved end residues are part of each CDR3. A D gene is named only where the DNA matches it firmly. Rows may omit the clone size; those that give it use once, few, many or a size class.

TRBD2	TRBJ2-7	.	TRBV19	TGTGCCAGCAAACTCGAACTAGCGGGATCATACGAGCAGTACTTC	CASKLELAGSYEQYF
TRBD1	TRBJ1-1	few	TRBV19	TGTGCCACTCTTGGGAGGGGGCAAGGTTTAGCCGGCACTGAAGCTTTCTTT	CATLGRGQGLAGTEAFF
.	TRBJ2-1	once	TRBV6-4	TGTGCCAGCAGTGGGGACGGAACCTACAATGAGCAGTTCTTC	CASSGDGTYNEQFF
TRBD1	TRBJ2-4	.	TRBV6-6	TGTGCCAGCAGTTTCGTACAGGGGGCCCAAAACATTCAGTACTTC	CASSFVQGAQNIQYF
.	TRBJ2-7	.	TRBV27	TGTGCCAGCAGTTTAAAAACCGGGCTGACCTACGAGCAGTACTTC	CASSLKTGLTYEQYF
.	TRBJ2-5	.	TRBV5-8	TGTGCCAGCAGCCTCGGGGGCCAGGGGGTTAGTCAAGAGACCCAGTACTTC	CASSLGGQGVSQETQYF
.	TRBJ1-1	.	TRBV7-9	TGTGCCAGCAGCTTAGCGGGGTCGTACACTGAAGCTTTCTTT	CASSLAGSYTEAFF
TRBD1	TRBJ1-1	.	TRBV11-2	TGTGCCAGCAGCTTAGGTGGACAGGGGTGGACTGAAGCTTTCTTT	CASSLGGQGWTEAFF
TRBD1	TRBJ2-7	.	TRBV27	TGTGCCAGCAGCCGCCCCCCTGGGACAGGTGACTTCGAGCAGTACTTC	CASSRPPGTGDFEQYF
.	TRBJ2-7	few	TRBV6-5	TGTGCCAGCAGTTACTCTTCACTAGCAATCTCCGAGCAGTACTTC	CASSYSSLAISEQYF
.	TRBJ2-2	.	TRBV4-1	TGCGCCAGCAGCCAAATTCTCCTGCGCTGGGAGAAGGGCGGGGAGCTGTTTTTT	CASSQILLRWEKGGELFF
.	TRBJ1-1	.	TRBV11-2	TGTGCCAGCAGCCGAGGAACGGGGAACACTGAAGCTTTCTTT	CASSRGTGNTEAFF
TRBD1	TRBJ2-6	.	TRBV28	TGTGCCAGCAGTACACAGGGGACTGGGGCCAACGTCCTGACTTTC	CASSTQGTGANVLTF
.	TRBJ2-3	.	TRBV6-6	TGTGCCAGCATGTCGTGGCAAGGAGCAGATACGCAGTATTTT	CASMSWQGADTQYF
TRBD2	TRBJ2-1	.	TRBV5-4	TGTGCCAGCAGCCCGGGACTAGCGGTCTACAATGAGCAGTTCTTC	CASSPGLAVYNEQFF
.	TRBJ1-4	.	TRBV19	TGTGCCAGTAATGGCCGGAGGGGTCGGAGTGAAAAACTGTTTTTT	CASNGRRGRSEKLFF
.	TRBJ2-5	.	TRBV6-8	TGTGCCAGCAGTTGTAGGCAGACCCGGGCGGAGACCCAGTACTTC	CASSCRQTRAETQYF
TRBD2	TRBJ2-7	.	TRBV5-6	TGTGCCAGCAGCGGCGGTGCTAGCGGGAGGATCCACGAGCAGTACTTC	CASSGGASGRIHEQYF
.	TRBJ2-1	.	TRBV7-9	TGTGCCAGCAGGGGGGAGGGGGCAATCGAGCAGTTCTTC	CASRGEGAIEQFF
.	TRBJ2-5	.	TRBV7-8	TGTGCCAGCAGCTTAAACACCGGGACACTTGAGACCCAGTACTTC	CASSLNTGTLETQYF
.	TRBJ1-1	.	TRBV20-1	TGCAGTGCTAGACCAGGGACTGAAGCTTTCTTT	CSARPGTEAFF
.	TRBJ2-3	.	TRBV19	TGTGCCAGTAACATGCGGGACCAAGGCACAGATACGCAGTATTTT	CASNMRDQGTDTQYF
.	TRBJ1-1	.	TRBV2	TGTGCCACCCTCCGTGCGAACACTGAAGCTTTCTTT	CATLRANTEAFF
TRBD2	TRBJ2-1	.	TRBV9	TGTGCCAGCAGCACTCAAGCTAGCGGGGTGAGAAATGAGCAGTTCTTC	CASSTQASGVRNEQFF
TRBD2	TRBJ2-1	.	TRBV5-1	TGCGCCAGCAGCCCCGGGGTTAGCGGGAGTGTAAATGAGCAGTTCTTC	CASSPGVSGSVNEQFF
.	TRBJ2-2	.	TRBV5-1	TGCGCCAGCAGCCGGGGACCCGAAGGCGGGGAGCTGTTTTTT	CASSRGPEGGELFF
.	TRBJ2-3	.	TRBV7-2	TGTGCCAGCAGCTTACTTTCCACAGATACGCAGTATTTT	CASSLLSTDTQYF
.	TRBJ2-5	.	TRBV5-6	TGTGCCAGCAGTCTAGCGTGGAAGACCCAGTACTTC	CASSLAWKTQYF
.	TRBJ2-2	.	TRBV18	TGTGCCAGCTCTACGGGGCTCACCGGGGAGCTGTTTTTT	CASSTGLTGELFF
.	TRBJ1-4	.	TRBV20-1	TGCAGTGCCAGGGAGAATGAAAAACTGTTTTTT	CSARENEKLFF
.	TRBJ1-2	.	TRBV25-1	TGTGCCAGCAGTGTAGGATCTAACTATGGCTACACCTTC	CASSVGSNYGYTF
.	TRBJ1-5	.	TRBV14	TGTGCCAGCAGCCGGACAGATAGCAATCAGCCCCAGCATTTT	CASSRTDSNQPQHF
TRBD2	TRBJ2-5	.	TRBV5-6	TGTGCCAGCAGTCCCTATTTAGCGGGAGGGCTGGGGGAGACCCAGTACTTC	CASSPYLAGGLGETQYF
.	TRBJ2-3	once	TRBV5-1	TGCGCCAGCAGCTCGGAACAAGGAGGGGGTACGCAGTATTTT	CASSSEQGGGTQYF
.	TRBJ1-1	.	TRBV27	TGTGCCAGCAGTTCCCCGGGACTTTCCACTGAAGCTTTCTTT	CASSSPGLSTEAFF
.	TRBJ2-2	.	TRBV6-6	TGTGCCAGCAGCCCACAGGGCGGCGGGGAGCTGTTTTTT	CASSPQGGGELFF
.	TRBJ1-5	.	TRBV19	TGTGCCAGTAGTATACAGGGAGGGCAGCCCCAGCATTTT	CASSIQGGQPQHF
.	TRBJ2-7	.	TRBV23-1	TGCGCCAGCAGTCTCCTGAGGGCCTTACACTACGAGCAGTACTTC	CASSLLRALHYEQYF
.	TRBJ2-1	.	TRBV20-1	TGCAGTGCTGCGACTGACAATGAGCAGTTCTTC	CSAATDNEQFF
TRBD2	TRBJ2-3	.	TRBV10-2	TGCGCCACCCTTGGGGAAGCGGGAGGTCACACGCAGTATTTT	CATLGEAGGHTQYF
TRBD1	TRBJ2-5	.	TRBV28	TGTGCCAGCAGTTTGTGGGCTTGGGACAGCCAAGAGACCCAGTACTTC	CASSLWAWDSQETQYF
.	TRBJ2-5	.	TRBV7-2	TGTGCCAGCAGCTTCCAAGGGGCAGGCTTGGAGACCCAGTACTTC	CASSFQGAGLETQYF
.	TRBJ1-3	.	TRBV10-3	TGTGCCATCCGGGGAGCCGACACTTCGAGGAGTGGAAACACCATATATTTT	CAIRGADTSRSGNTIYF
.	TRBJ2-3	.	TRBV27	TGTGCCAGCAGTTTATCCGCTAGCCGTAGCACAGATACGCAGTATTTT	CASSLSASRSTDTQYF
.	TRBJ1-1	.	TRBV10-2	TGCGCCAGCAGTAATAGGGCTGAAGCTTTCTTT	CASSNRAEAFF
.	TRBJ1-2	.	TRBV6-5	TGTGCCAGCAGTTACTCCGTCTCAGGTGCCTATGGCTACACCTTC	CASSYSVSGAYGYTF
TRBD1	TRBJ2-5	.	TRBV7-2	TGTGCCAGCAGCACGGGGACAGCGGTCCAAGAGACCCAGTACTTC	CASSTGTAVQETQYF
.	TRBJ2-3	.	TRBV5-1	TGCGCCAGCAGCTTGGGCAGGGGCACAGATACGCAGTATTTT	CASSLGRGTDTQYF
TRBD1	TRBJ1-1	.	TRBV7-9	TGTGCCAGCAGATCGAGGACAGGGGGGCAGAACACTGAAGCTTTCTTT	CASRSRTGGQNTEAFF
.	TRBJ1-1	.	TRBV18	TGTGCCAGCCCACCACTCCACCTGAACACTGAAGCTTTCTTT	CASPPLHLNTEAFF
.	TRBJ1-4	.	TRBV29-1	TGCAGCGTCGGAGGGGGGTCTCATGAAAAACTGTTTTTT	CSVGGGSHEKLFF
.	TRBJ2-1	.	TRBV7-9	TGTGCCAGCAGCTTATTGAGTGAGCAGTTCTTC	CASSLLSEQFF
TRBD2	TRBJ2-3	.	TRBV28	TGTGCCAGCAGTTTTTTCGGTGGCGGGAGAGGCCTGGGCACAGATACGCAGTATTTT	CASSFFGGGRGLGTDTQYF
.	TRBJ1-4	.	TRBV2	TGTGCCAGCAGTGAACAGGGAACAGGAGAAAAACTGTTTTTT	CASSEQGTGEKLFF
.	TRBJ2-5	.	TRBV19	TGTGCCAGTAGTATAACGACAGGAGGAGAGCAGTACTTC	CASSITTGGEQYF
.	TRBJ1-1	.	TRBV11-2	TGTGCCAGCAGCCGGGACCGAAACACTGAAGCTTTCTTT	CASSRDRNTEAFF
.	TRBJ2-7	.	TRBV21-1	TGTGCCAGCAGCAAGGGACAGGCCTACGAGCAGTACTTC	CASSKGQAYEQYF